The 27 T cell receptor beta chains below all came from one sample that was sequenced in a study of beta chain features in type 1 diabetes. Expressed TCRB transcripts got sequenced, as all isolated RNA was reverse transcribed. Generated by immunoSEQ multiplex PCR, the TCRdb table keeps only in-frame clones and is missing some. The table lists around 300,000 clones, approximately 14% of them singletons, with more than 6.5% in the top ten. The material sequenced was central memory CD4+ T cells from blood. These receptors were collected from a man aged 25 to 45 in good health.

The chain carries TRBV5-1 and TRBJ1-1; possibly TRBD1 for D (6 bases). The CDR3 runs to 13 residues. Germline CDR1 SGHRS, CDR2 YFSETQ. V was shortened by 2 bases and J by 3 bases, with 8 bases between the two germline ends. In nucleotides, the CDR3 is TGCGCCAGCAGCTTTGGGGGGCACACTGAAGCTTTCTTT. Translation: CASSFGGHTEAFF.

V and J are TRBV5-6 and TRBJ2-3; tentative D call: TRBD1 (6 bases). The germline V gene has CDR1 SGHDT and CDR2 YYEEEE. V was clipped by 3 bases and J by 4 bases, with 15 bases between them. This CDR3 has 15 amino acids. This chain's CDR3 is CASSSQGSRADTQYF. As DNA, the CDR3 is TGTGCCAGCAGCTCACAGGGCTCCCGTGCAGATACGCAGTATTTT.

This clone was seen only a few times. The chain uses TRBV25-1 and TRBJ2-5; 8 bases align to TRBD2. V shed 10 bases, J shed 5 bases, and the junction held 9 bases outside the gene matches. The germline V gene encodes CDR1 MGHDK and CDR2 SYGVNS. The CDR3 totals 13 residues. CDR3 coding DNA: TGTGCCATCCTCAGGGCTAGCGGGGAGACCCAGTACTTC. It codes for CAILRASGETQYF.

The V and J genes are TRBV5-6 and TRBJ2-7; 7 positions match TRBD1. Germline V gene lookup returns CDR1 SGHDT and CDR2 YYEEEE. J gave up 4 bases and V 0 bases, and 1 base lay outside the gene matches. The CDR3 contains 13 residues. As DNA, the CDR3 is TGTGCCAGCAGCTTGGACAGGGGTTACGAGCAGTACGTC. It is translated as CASSLDRGYEQYV.

For the CDR3, the DNA is TGTGCCAGCAGCTTTCGAGCGGGGACTACCTACGAGCAGTACTTC. The encoded protein is CASSFRAGTTYEQYF. V gene TRBV7-2 combines with J gene TRBJ2-7; 7 bases are shared with TRBD2. CDR3 length equals 15 residues. Germline V lookup: CDR1 SGHTA, CDR2 FQGNSA. The V gene end was trimmed by 3 bases and the J gene end by 2 bases; junction bases not matched to a gene: 7.

Only a few counts were recorded for this clone. J is TRBJ2-1 and V is TRBV2; D unresolved. CDR3 length: 13 amino acids. Germline V lookup: CDR1 SNHLY, CDR2 FYNNEI. The V end lost 7 bases, the J end lost 5 bases, and 12 bases lay between the germline ends. CDR3 loop: CASKVQVDNEQFF. The CDR3 DNA reads as TGTGCCAGCAAGGTTCAGGTTGACAATGAGCAGTTCTTC.

This clone turned up a few times. The rearrangement joins TRBV9 to TRBJ2-1, with unresolved D. The CDR3 is 14 residues long. The V and J ends lost 2 bases and 6 bases respectively, with 12 bases between them. Looked up from germline, CDR1 is SGDLS and CDR2 is YYNGEE. In DNA form, the CDR3 reads TGTGCCAGCAGCGTGGTGGCTCTCTCCAATGAGCAGTTCTTC. It yields the protein CASSVVALSNEQFF.

This clone was picked up a small number of times. The chain couples TRBV19 to TRBJ2-7, with TRBD1 matching 8 bases. The V gene end was trimmed by 5 bases and the J gene end by 5 bases; junction bases not matched to a gene: 14. The CDR3 runs 16 residues. Germline V CDR1 and CDR2: LNHDA, SQIVND (reference sequence). In nucleotides, the CDR3 is TGTGCCAGTAGTCCCGGACAGGGTACCGTCGGGGACGAGCAGTACTTC. Residues: CASSPGQGTVGDEQYF.

This clone was seen ten or more times. CDR3 sequence: CASSFFPPHV. The DNA for the CDR3 is TGTGCCAGCAGTTTCTTCCCCCCTCACGTC. The gene calls are TRBV28 and TRBJ2-7, with D hard to call. Germline V gene lookup returns CDR1 MDHEN and CDR2 SYDVKM. The CDR3 has 10 amino acids.

This clone was picked up a small number of times. The chain combines TRBV4-3 with TRBJ2-1; D may be TRBD1 (5 bases). V lost 3 bases and J lost 2, with 11 bases in between. Germline CDR1 reads LGHNA; CDR2 reads YSLEER. CDR3 length: 15 residues. CDR3 nucleotide sequence: TGCGCCAGCAGCCATGACAGAAGGACCTACAATGAGCAGTTCTTC. It specifies CASSHDRRTYNEQFF.

V usage is TRBV9 and J usage is TRBJ2-2; no clear D. The CDR3 is made up of 14 amino acids. Germline V CDR1 and CDR2: SGDLS, YYNGEE. The V end lost 4 bases, the J end lost 0 bases, and 7 bases lay between the germline ends. DNA of the CDR3: TGTGCCAGCAGCCTCTCAACGAACACCGGGGAGCTGTTTTTT. Translating gives CASSLSTNTGELFF.

This chain joins TRBV5-4 and TRBJ2-1; TRBD2 agrees at 9 bases. J lost 7 bases, V lost 2 bases, and 7 bases had no gene match. Germline-derived CDR1 and CDR2 are SGHNT and YYREEE (reference sequence). This CDR3 spans 15 amino acids. For the CDR3, the DNA is TGTGCCAGCAGCTTTCCGGGACTAGCCTTTAATGAGCAGTTCTTC. This gives the protein CASSFPGLAFNEQFF.

The J gene is TRBJ1-2, the V gene TRBV9; 8 bases align to TRBD1. The CDR3 sequence is 15 residues long. V lost 4 bases, J lost 2 bases, and 7 bases stayed unmatched. Looked up from germline, CDR1 is SGDLS and CDR2 is YYNGEE. This CDR3 is CASSPRQGTNYGYTF. In nucleotides, the CDR3 is TGTGCCAGCAGCCCAAGACAGGGGACCAACTATGGCTACACCTTC.

This chain connects TRBV5-1 to TRBJ2-3, with 12 bases aligning to TRBD2. The V gene's germline CDR1 is SGHRS and CDR2 YFSETQ. J was trimmed by 6 bases and V by 5 bases; bases with no gene match: 4. CDR3 length equals 14 residues. This chain's CDR3 is CASSSSGGADTQYF. In DNA, the CDR3 is TGCGCCAGCAGTTCTAGCGGGGGGGCGGATACGCAGTATTTT.

This clone occurred a few times. This chain joins TRBV6-1 and TRBJ1-5, with D perhaps TRBD1 (5 bases). This CDR3 spans 15 amino acids. V shed 0 bases and J shed 4 bases, with 10 bases lying between them. Germline assignment: CDR1 MNHNS and CDR2 SASEGT. The CDR3 loop reads CASSEAPGGNQPQHF. The CDR3 DNA reads TGTGCCAGCAGTGAAGCCCCCGGGGGTAATCAGCCCCAGCATTTT.

V is TRBV5-1 and J is TRBJ2-6, with TRBD2 as a possible D gene (5 bases). CDR3 length: 20 residues. Germline CDR1 is SGHRS and CDR2 is YFSETQ. Between the trimmed V and J ends, which lost 4 bases and 2 bases, there was a span of 25 bases. The chain's CDR3 is CASSRTLWVQGLPGANVLTF. CDR3 bases: TGCGCCAGCAGCCGGACTTTGTGGGTACAAGGGCTTCCTGGGGCCAACGTCCTGACTTTC.

This clone was counted a few times. This sequence joins TRBV5-6 and TRBJ1-5; possible D gene TRBD1, 5 bases. The CDR3 runs 17 residues. From germline, CDR1 is SGHDT and CDR2 YYEEEE. Trimming took off 0 bases at V and 8 bases at J, with 21 bases between the two ends. CDR3 in amino acids: CASSLARRGAEREPQHF. DNA of the CDR3: TGTGCCAGCAGCTTGGCCAGGAGGGGCGCTGAGAGGGAGCCCCAGCATTTT.

This clone was recorded at least ten times. This chain joins TRBV2 and TRBJ1-1; D unresolved. With 1 base removed from V and 7 bases from J, the gap between germline ends came to 13 bases. Germline loops: CDR1 SNHLY, CDR2 FYNNEI. The CDR3 contains 14 residues. The CDR3 region has the DNA TGTGCCAGCAGTGAAGTTGGGCAGGCCGGTGAAGCTTTCTTT. It codes for CASSEVGQAGEAFF.

This clone has only a few counts. V gene TRBV6-1 combines with J gene TRBJ1-5; D is undetermined. Germline V gives CDR1 MNHNS, CDR2 SASEGT. Trimming cost V 4 bases and J 3 bases, with 7 bases left between them. CDR3 length equals 13 residues. The CDR3 region has the DNA TGTGCCAGCAGTGGGCAGAACAATCAGCCCCAGCATTTT. This encodes CASSGQNNQPQHF.

In nucleotides, the CDR3 is TGCGCCAGCAGTGAGTTCACAGGGGGTTATGGCTACACCTTC. Protein: CASSEFTGGYGYTF. The chain is built from TRBV10-2 and TRBJ1-2, with 8 positions matching TRBD1. Germline CDR1 and CDR2: WSHSY and SAAADI. V shed 1 base, J shed 5 bases, and the junction held 3 bases outside the gene matches. There are 14 residues in the CDR3.

This clone has more than one count but fewer than ten. The chain has TRBV11-2 and TRBJ2-7; no definite D call. CDR3 size: 13 residues. V was shortened by 4 bases and J by 2 bases, with 9 bases between the two germline ends. Germline CDR1 SGHAT, CDR2 FQNNGV. This CDR3 reads CASSSPRTYEQYV. CDR3 nucleotides: TGTGCCAGCAGCTCGCCCAGGACCTACGAGCAGTACGTC.

CDR3 DNA sequence: TGTGCCAGCAGCGCGGGACAGGGGAGCGGGACCCAGTACTTC. Translation gives CASSAGQGSGTQYF. The chain combines TRBV9 with TRBJ2-5, with TRBD1 matching over 10 bases. This CDR3 comprises 14 residues. V shed 3 bases, J shed 7 bases, and the junction held 6 bases outside the gene matches. The germline V gene has CDR1 SGDLS and CDR2 YYNGEE.

This clone was observed a handful of times. V usage is TRBV10-1 and J usage is TRBJ1-1; maybe TRBD1 (5 bases). Germline loops: CDR1 WNHNN, CDR2 SYGVQD (reference sequence). V was trimmed by 3 bases and J by 1 base, leaving 9 bases between them. CDR3 size: 14 residues. The CDR3 nucleotides read TGCGCCAGCAGTGAAGTAAGGGGGAACACTGAAGCTTTCTTT. The encoded protein is CASSEVRGNTEAFF.

This clone was detected only a few times. This sequence joins TRBV30 and TRBJ2-2, with D perhaps being TRBD1 or TRBD2 (7 bases each). From germline, CDR1 is GTSNPN and CDR2 SVGIG (reference sequence). This CDR3 is 14 amino acids long. The germline V and J ends were trimmed by 3 bases and 5 bases, with 13 bases remaining between them. CDR3 DNA sequence: TGTGCCTGGAGAGCGGGACAGATTACCGGGGAGCTGTTTTTT. It encodes CAWRAGQITGELFF.

This clone was counted a few times. The chain uses TRBV11-2 and TRBJ1-2; no definite D call. This CDR3 contains 14 residues. From germline, CDR1 is SGHAT and CDR2 FQNNGV. V dropped 5 bases and J dropped 2 bases, with 12 bases sitting between them. In nucleotides, the CDR3 is TGTGCCAGCAGCCCCCTCGGACGGAACTATGGCTACACCTTC. Amino acid sequence: CASSPLGRNYGYTF.

This clone was observed a handful of times. This chain uses TRBV7-2 with TRBJ2-2, with TRBD2 as a possible D gene (6 bases). CDR1 is SGHTA and CDR2 is FQGNSA in the germline V gene. Between the trimmed V and J ends, which lost 5 bases and 3 bases, there was a span of 13 bases. The CDR3 is made up of 15 amino acids. CDR3 in DNA: TGTGCCAGCAGCGTTTTCTGGGGGGACACCGGGGAGCTGTTTTTT. Translation: CASSVFWGDTGELFF.

The V call is TRBV18, the J call TRBJ1-1; 7 nucleotides agree with TRBD1. The CDR3 contains 13 residues. The V and J ends lost 6 bases and 8 bases, in that order; junction bases with no gene match: 9. The germline CDR1 and CDR2 sequences are KGHSH and LQKENI. CDR3 sequence: CASSPDREREAFF. The CDR3 nucleotides read TGTGCCAGCTCGCCCGACAGGGAAAGAGAAGCTTTCTTT.